This TCR beta chain was documented in a study of cytomegalovirus exposure and HLA in healthy donors. Study-wide context: Among a few hundred genotyped donors, more than 65% fell in the Caucasian-associated ancestry cluster.

Findings and caveats of the study: Specific recognition of CMV antigens was confirmed in vitro for a few chains (all CMV-associated). Among donors in an Asian-associated ancestry cluster, a later analysis reportedly found fewer N-insertions than the roughly 730-donor mean.

V shed 3 bases and J 5 bases; nucleotides not matched to a gene: 8. The CDR3 length is 16 residues. Germline V gene sequence: CDR1 LNHNV, CDR2 YYDKDF (reference sequence). Healthy bone marrow donors made up the donor group. 60 Vbeta and 13 Jbeta primers were used in PCR. Profiling relied on immunoSEQ multiplex PCR, and the TCRdb table lists in-frame clones only, not all of them. Of 110,000 or so clones listed, about 80% are singletons. On this clone itself: Antigen: not known.

The genes are TRBV15 and TRBJ2-5; 11 bases line up with TRBD2. Sequencing was performed on PBMCs. This receptor was identified in a woman younger than 45 in good health and CMV-seropositive. The CDR3 DNA reads as TGTGCCACCAGCAGTCGGGCTAGCGGGGGGCGGGAGACCCAGTACTTC. Residues: CATSSRASGGRETQYF.